This record concerns one TCR beta chain sequence. Its antigen remains unknown. Trimming cost V 5 bases and J 1 base, with 12 bases left between them. Germline lookup yields CDR1 MNHEY and CDR2 SVGAGI. This CDR3 comprises 15 residues. The PCR was carried out with 60 Vbeta primers and 13 Jbeta primers. The data were produced by immunoSEQ multiplex PCR, yet TCRdb's version contains in-frame clones alone and is incomplete. The sample holds just over 150,000 clones, around three quarters seen once. This sample is part of a study of cytomegalovirus exposure and HLA in healthy donors. Study in general: Of all 400 or so donors who were genotyped, 75% to 90% belonged to the Caucasian-associated ancestry cluster.

The study, taken as a whole, reports: As confirmed in vitro, three CMV-associated chains were specific for CMV antigens. With later analysis, a missense DCLRE1C variant became linked to TCR beta V- and J-gene trimming.

Donors consisted of healthy bone marrow donors. The receptor comes from a middle-aged woman in good health and CMV-seronegative. Sequencing input: PBMCs. V usage is TRBV6-5 and J usage is TRBJ1-5; D uncertain. The CDR3 region has the DNA TGTGCCAGCAGTCCACGGGGAGCGAGCAATCAGCCCCAGCATTTT. This codes for CASSPRGASNQPQHF.